There are a few counts of the clone carrying this T cell receptor beta chain. The entry originates in a study of blood T cell repertoires in COVID-19. Study background: The United States, Italy and Spain were the sources of the acute and convalescent COVID-19 samples. PBMCs, B-cell-depleted T cells, or T cells provided the cDNA or gDNA that made up the material.

As handled by the study authors: Cell counts per sample came from amplifying reference gene primers. Here immunoSEQ multiplex PCR was the method, and the copy in TCRdb shows in-frame clones only, minus some. That table gives V, J and clone size, and the DNA gave D and trimming. Of about 240,000 clones in the sample, around nine tenths were seen once. This CDR3 has 11 amino acids. V was clipped by 10 bases and J by 6 bases, with 12 bases between them. The sequencing sample was made of peripheral blood. The rearrangement uses TRBV12-3 or TRBV12-4 and TRBJ1-2; D is perhaps TRBD1 (5 bases). This sequence was found in a woman in her 70s with active or convalescent COVID-19. The chain's CDR3 is CAIFRGNGYTF. The CDR3 bases are TGTGCCATCTTTAGGGGAAATGGCTACACCTTC.